The 32 T cell receptor beta chains in this list originate from one sample, sequenced in a study of blood T cell repertoires in COVID-19. Data came from immunoSEQ multiplex PCR; TCRdb stores just in-frame clones and leaves some out. Here the sample spans some 38,000 clones, more than 70% being singletons. Sequencing was done on a sample of peripheral blood. These receptors all come from a man between 60 and 75 years old with active or convalescent COVID-19.

The J gene is TRBJ1-3, the V gene TRBV11-3, with 12 bases lining up with TRBD1. Germline CDR1 reads SGHNT; CDR2 reads YENEEA. Unmatched junction bases numbered 7, after V lost 6 bases and J lost 4 bases. This CDR3 has 16 amino acids. The CDR3 DNA reads as TGTGCCAGCAGACGCCGGGACAGGGGGCTCGGAAACACCATATATTTT. Its translation is CASRRRDRGLGNTIYF.

The chain joins TRBV4-3 to TRBJ2-5; D perhaps matches TRBD1 (6 bases). Germline CDR1 is LGHNA and CDR2 is YSLEER. The ends were cut back, 3 bases at V and 2 bases at J, with 16 bases in the middle. This CDR3 spans 16 amino acids. CDR3 amino acids: CASSQGPQGTQETQYF. CDR3 sequence (DNA): TGCGCCAGCAGCCAGGGACCACAGGGTACGCAAGAGACCCAGTACTTC.

The chain couples TRBV6-5 to TRBJ1-3, with D maybe TRBD1 (5 bases). V was pared by 7 bases and J by 10 bases, with 14 bases between. Germline V gene data show CDR1 as MNHEY and CDR2 as SVGAGI. The CDR3 covers 12 residues. The CDR3 reads CASTWQGNTIYF. In DNA form, the CDR3 reads TGTGCCAGCACCTGGCAGGGTAATACCATATATTTT.

V is TRBV2 and J is TRBJ2-5; D not certain. This CDR3 comprises 13 residues. Trimming cost V 2 bases and J 1 base, with 5 bases left between them. CDR1 is SNHLY and CDR2 is FYNNEI in the germline V gene. CDR3 sequence: CASSESVQETQYF. The CDR3 DNA sequence: TGTGCCAGCAGTGAATCCGTCCAAGAGACCCAGTACTTC.

The V call is TRBV28, the J call TRBJ1-1; D is undetermined. V lost 7 bases and J 3 bases, leaving 12 bases between the germline ends. This CDR3 comprises 13 residues. Per the germline V gene, CDR1 is MDHEN and CDR2 is SYDVKM. The CDR3 DNA sequence: TGTGCCAGCATTCGAGGGCCCTACACTGAAGCTTTCTTT. This sequence encodes CASIRGPYTEAFF.

This chain connects TRBV30 to TRBJ2-3; 8 bases line up with TRBD2. The V segment lost 5 bases and the J segment 2 bases; nucleotides outside the gene matches: 6. This CDR3 region has 14 residues. Germline values: CDR1 GTSNPN, CDR2 SVGIG (reference sequence). CDR3 residues: CAWDGGRTTDTQYF. The CDR3 coding sequence is TGTGCCTGGGACGGCGGGAGGACCACAGATACGCAGTATTTT. Full variable domain (missing parts from reference TRBV30 and TRBJ2-3): SQTIHQWPATLVQPVGSPLSLECTVEGTSNPNLYWYRQAAGRGLQLLFYSVGIGQISSEVPQNLSASRPQDRQFILSSKKLLLSDSGFYLCAWDGGRTTDTQYFGPGTRLTVL.

The chain recombines TRBV27 with TRBJ2-3; D unresolved. The V and J ends lost 0 bases and 4 bases respectively, with 8 bases between them. Germline V gene sequence: CDR1 MNHEY, CDR2 SMNVEV (reference sequence). This CDR3 is built from 14 residues. In DNA form, the CDR3 reads TGTGCCAGCAGTTTATCGAGTCTACCAGATACGCAGTATTTT. It specifies CASSLSSLPDTQYF.

The chain has TRBV19 and TRBJ1-4; TRBD1 matches 8 bases. The germline V gene has CDR1 LNHDA and CDR2 SQIVND (reference sequence). The CDR3 is 15 residues long. V dropped 6 bases and J dropped 0; count of bases not matched to a gene: 3. Here the CDR3 reads CASRDREPTNEKLFF. In nucleotides, the CDR3 is TGTGCCAGTAGGGACAGGGAGCCAACTAATGAAAAACTGTTTTTT.

The chain has TRBV5-4 and TRBJ2-3; TRBD2 matches 8 bases. Looked up from germline, CDR1 is SGHNT and CDR2 is YYREEE (reference sequence). V was pared by 4 bases and J by 2 bases, with 21 bases of the junction left unmatched. The CDR3 extends over 20 amino acids. The CDR3 DNA reads as TGTGCCAGCAGCCCGAAAATAGCGGGACTCAACCAAGCCTACACAGATACGCAGTATTTT. It encodes CASSPKIAGLNQAYTDTQYF.

V gene TRBV11-3 combines with J gene TRBJ1-1, with D unclear. The CDR3 contains 13 residues. Germline V gene data show CDR1 as SGHNT and CDR2 as YENEEA. Trimming shortened V by 3 bases and J by 5 bases, and 10 bases separated the two germline ends. CDR3 sequence (DNA): TGTGCCAGCAGCTTGAGGGTTCGGACTGAAGCTTTCTTT. It yields the protein CASSLRVRTEAFF.

The chain is built from TRBV19 and TRBJ1-5; unclear D gene. CDR3 size: 15 residues. Deletions cut 3 bases from V and 7 bases from J, with 16 bases between. Germline CDR1 is LNHDA and CDR2 is SQIVND (reference sequence). The DNA for the CDR3 is TGTGCCAGTAGTATCGGAACGGGAGGAGGCCAGCCCCAGCATTTT. Amino acid sequence: CASSIGTGGGQPQHF.

The rearrangement links TRBV6-5 to TRBJ1-1, with D possibly TRBD1 on 5 matching bases. V was clipped by 9 bases and J by 2 bases, with 13 bases between them. The CDR3 has 13 amino acids. Germline loops: CDR1 MNHEY, CDR2 SVGAGI. CDR3 DNA: TGTGCCAGTCGCGCTACAGGAAACACTGAAGCTTTCTTT. It codes for CASRATGNTEAFF.

The rearrangement uses TRBV7-9 and TRBJ2-4; TRBD2 is a possible D gene (6 bases). Germline CDR1 SEHNR, CDR2 FQNEAQ (reference sequence). CDR3 length: 14 residues. With 2 bases removed from V and 8 bases from J, the gap between germline ends came to 13 bases. The CDR3 DNA is TGTGCCAGCAGCTTAAAGGGGTCGGGGGACATTCAGTACTTC. This codes for CASSLKGSGDIQYF. The complete variable domain, with remaining parts taken from reference TRBV7-9 and TRBJ2-4, reads DTGVSQNPRHKITKRGQNVTFRCDPISEHNRLYWYRQTLGQGPEFLTYFQNEAQLEKSRLLSDRFSAERPKGSFSTLEIQRTEQGDSAMYLCASSLKGSGDIQYFGAGTRLSVL.

The chain links TRBV12-5 to TRBJ2-1, with D possibly matching TRBD2 (5 bases). Germline-derived CDR1 and CDR2 are LGHNT and FRNRAP. The CDR3 is made up of 14 amino acids. Trimming pared 4 bases from V and 7 bases from J, leaving 14 bases between. The CDR3 coding sequence is TGTGCTAGTGGTTACGGACTCCCCTCAAATGAGCAGTTCTTC. Translating it yields CASGYGLPSNEQFF.

The chain joins TRBV19 to TRBJ1-1; 7 nucleotides align to TRBD1. This CDR3 spans 12 amino acids. V trimming: 2 bases; J trimming: 8 bases; junction bases outside the gene matches: 2. Per the germline V gene, CDR1 is LNHDA and CDR2 is SQIVND (reference sequence). The CDR3 DNA reads TGTGCCAGTAGTATAAGAGGGGGCGAAGCTTTCTTT. This translates into CASSIRGGEAFF.

V is TRBV18 and J is TRBJ1-2; D gene ambiguous. This CDR3 region has 13 residues. CDR1 is KGHSH and CDR2 is LQKENI in the germline V gene. The V gene lost 1 base and the J gene lost 5 bases, with 8 bases spanning the gap. DNA of the CDR3: TGTGCCAGCTCACCACGGCCAGATTATGGCTACACCTTC. Protein product: CASSPRPDYGYTF.

This chain links TRBV9 with TRBJ2-3, with D perhaps matching TRBD2 (6 bases). This CDR3 has 15 residues. Trimming took off 0 bases at V and 1 base at J, with 9 bases between the two ends. CDR1 and CDR2 from the germline V gene are SGDLS and YYNGEE. The CDR3 spells CASSVVGSRTDTQYF. CDR3 sequence (DNA): TGTGCCAGCAGCGTAGTCGGGAGCCGCACAGATACGCAGTATTTT.

This chain joins TRBV6-2 or TRBV6-3 and TRBJ1-5; 10 bases line up with TRBD1. This CDR3 is 18 amino acids long. V lost 5 bases to trimming and J lost 2 bases; unmatched junction nucleotides: 12. CDR1 MNHEY and CDR2 SVGEGT come from the germline V gene. The CDR3 DNA reads as TGTGCCAGCAGTGTAAGACAGGGGGCCGGTCGGGGCAATCAGCCCCAGCATTTT. This codes for CASSVRQGAGRGNQPQHF.

The chain uses TRBV7-2 and TRBJ1-1, with 7 bases matching TRBD1. CDR1 and CDR2 from the germline V gene are SGHTA and FQGNSA. V was clipped by 5 bases and J by 4 bases; unmatched bases: 10. The CDR3 has 15 amino acids. The CDR3 reads CASSAQKQGSTEAFF. The DNA for the CDR3 is TGTGCCAGCAGCGCTCAAAAACAGGGGAGCACTGAAGCTTTCTTT.

The rearrangement uses TRBV4-2 and TRBJ1-6, with 7 bases matching TRBD1. There are 16 residues in the CDR3. Trimming removed 7 bases from V and 0 bases from J; junction bases left unmatched: 6. Germline assignment: CDR1 LGHNA and CDR2 YNFKEQ. The CDR3 loop is CASNRAGGSYNSPLHF. As DNA, the CDR3 is TGTGCCAGCAATCGCGCAGGGGGCTCCTATAATTCACCCCTCCACTTT.

This chain links TRBV6-5 with TRBJ1-2, with 7 bases identical to TRBD1. This CDR3 spans 13 amino acids. The V and J ends lost 8 bases and 6 bases, in that order; junction bases with no gene match: 9. Germline CDR1 MNHEY, CDR2 SVGAGI. This chain's CDR3 is CASSPQGVDGYTF. In DNA form, the CDR3 reads TGTGCCAGCTCCCCCCAGGGGGTAGATGGCTACACCTTC.

The rearrangement links TRBV2 to TRBJ2-3; TRBD2 is a possible D gene (6 bases). This CDR3 has 16 residues. V was cut by 7 bases and J by 1 base, with 18 bases left in between. Germline loops: CDR1 SNHLY, CDR2 FYNNEI. The DNA for the CDR3 is TGTGCCAGCAATTCCCCGTCCGGGAGTCGCACAGATACGCAGTATTTT. It translates to CASNSPSGSRTDTQYF.

The chain employs TRBV6-5 and TRBJ1-4, with 8 bases matching TRBD1. Unmatched junction bases numbered 2, after V lost 0 bases and J lost 8 bases. The V gene's germline CDR1 is MNHEY and CDR2 SVGAGI. The CDR3 contains 14 residues. CDR3 nucleotide sequence: TGTGCCAGCAGTTACTCCACAGGGGGGGAAAAACTGTTTTTT. Protein sequence: CASSYSTGGEKLFF.

The V call is TRBV11-2, the J call TRBJ1-6, with D maybe TRBD1 (6 bases). CDR1 and CDR2 (germline): SGHAT, FQNNGV. Trimming stripped 1 base from V and 10 bases from J, with 11 bases between. This CDR3 has 14 amino acids. CDR3: CASSLAGVGSPLHF. CDR3 DNA: TGTGCCAGCAGCTTAGCAGGGGTTGGGTCACCCCTCCACTTT.

V gene TRBV24-1 combines with J gene TRBJ2-1, with D hard to call. V shed 4 bases and J shed 7 bases, with 10 bases lying between them. CDR1 is KGHDR, CDR2 SFDVKD, per germline. The CDR3 length is 13 residues. The CDR3 sequence: CATSEAGLNEQFF. The CDR3 DNA reads as TGTGCCACCAGTGAGGCTGGCCTTAATGAGCAGTTCTTC.

The chain is built from TRBV19 and TRBJ1-2, with D possibly TRBD1 on 5 matching bases. The V gene's germline CDR1 is LNHDA and CDR2 SQIVND (reference sequence). The V and J ends lost 7 bases and 7 bases respectively, with 22 bases between them. The CDR3 covers 15 residues. CDR3 loop: CASKSPQLGAGGYTF. CDR3 sequence (DNA): TGTGCCAGTAAGTCCCCTCAGTTAGGGGCCGGTGGCTACACCTTC. The variable domain in full, completed from reference TRBV19 and TRBJ1-2, reads DGGITQSPKYLFRKEGQNVTLSCEQNLNHDAMYWYRQDPGQGLRLIYYSQIVNDFQKGDIAEGYSVSREKKESFPLTVTSAQKNPTAFYLCASKSPQLGAGGYTFGSGTRLTVV.

The CDR3 coding sequence is TGTGCCTGGAGCCAACAGGCAGTTTTCACAGATACGCAGTATTTT. Amino acids: CAWSQQAVFTDTQYF. The chain joins TRBV30 to TRBJ2-3; TRBD1 might be the D (5 bases). Trimming stripped 3 bases from V and 2 bases from J, with 15 bases between. Germline V gene data show CDR1 as GTSNPN and CDR2 as SVGIG (reference sequence). There are 15 residues in the CDR3.

This chain uses TRBV19 with TRBJ1-5; the D gene is possibly TRBD1 (5 bases). The CDR3 has 15 residues. Germline loops: CDR1 LNHDA, CDR2 SQIVND (reference sequence). V shed 1 base and J shed 0 bases, with 7 bases lying between them. CDR3 sequence (DNA): TGTGCCAGTAGTATAGGGGACTATAGCAATCAGCCCCAGCATTTT. This translates into CASSIGDYSNQPQHF.

The chain's CDR3 is CASSQGPGQLNQPQHF. As DNA, the CDR3 is TGCGCCAGCAGCCAAGGACCGGGACAGCTCAATCAGCCCCAGCATTTT. The chain couples TRBV4-1 to TRBJ1-5, with TRBD1 matching 7 bases. From germline, CDR1 is MGHRA and CDR2 YSYEKL. The CDR3 runs 16 residues. V trimming: 1 base; J trimming: 3 bases; junction bases outside the gene matches: 6.

The rearrangement links TRBV6-6 to TRBJ2-5; tentative D call: TRBD1 (6 bases). V was shortened by 0 bases and J by 2 bases, with 13 bases between the two germline ends. The CDR3 runs to 16 residues. Germline V gene data show CDR1 as MNHNY and CDR2 as SVGAGI (reference sequence). For the CDR3, the DNA is TGTGCCAGCAGTTACTCGAGCAGGGGCCCGCAAGAGACCCAGTACTTC. Translation gives CASSYSSRGPQETQYF.

The rearrangement uses TRBV19 and TRBJ1-4; D call uncertain. Germline loops: CDR1 LNHDA, CDR2 SQIVND (reference sequence). Trimming cost V 5 bases and J 5 bases, with 9 bases left between them. This CDR3 has 13 amino acids. CDR3 sequence reads: CASSAPGNEKLFF. Here the CDR3 DNA reads TGTGCCAGTAGTGCTCCGGGGAATGAAAAACTGTTTTTT.

The chain employs TRBV5-5 and TRBJ2-3, with TRBD2 matching 13 bases. CDR3 length equals 18 residues. Germline V CDR1 and CDR2: SGHKS, YYEKEE (reference sequence). The trim removed 0 bases at V and 0 bases at J, leaving 4 bases unmatched. In DNA form, the CDR3 reads TGTGCCAGCAGCTTGGTACTAGCGGGGGGGTCTAGCACAGATACGCAGTATTTT. It encodes CASSLVLAGGSSTDTQYF.